This entry is about one T cell receptor (beta chain). This record belongs to a study of T cells in Graves' hyperthyroidism and ophthalmopathy. This CDR3 has 15 amino acids. J was trimmed by 5 bases and V by 7 bases; bases with no gene match: 14. CDR1 and CDR2 (germline): SNHLY, FYNNEI. TCR beta CDR3 regions were amplified from RNA. TCR CDR3 underwent first-round RT-PCR with the HTBI primer set. TCRdb passed the multiplex PCR reads through MiXCR, listing each CDR3 protein once. Among 600,000 or so distinct CDR3 sequences listed, about half were seen once. Sequences were obtained from peripheral blood or thyroid tissue (not recorded which). This clonotype originated in a woman aged 18-29 years with Graves' hyperthyroidism. The chain employs TRBV2 and TRBJ2-7; 7 bases are a match to TRBD2. The CDR3 spells CASNLGGTAVDEQYF. The CDR3 coding sequence is TGTGCCAGCAACCTGGGAGGGACGGCAGTCGACGAGCAGTACTTC.